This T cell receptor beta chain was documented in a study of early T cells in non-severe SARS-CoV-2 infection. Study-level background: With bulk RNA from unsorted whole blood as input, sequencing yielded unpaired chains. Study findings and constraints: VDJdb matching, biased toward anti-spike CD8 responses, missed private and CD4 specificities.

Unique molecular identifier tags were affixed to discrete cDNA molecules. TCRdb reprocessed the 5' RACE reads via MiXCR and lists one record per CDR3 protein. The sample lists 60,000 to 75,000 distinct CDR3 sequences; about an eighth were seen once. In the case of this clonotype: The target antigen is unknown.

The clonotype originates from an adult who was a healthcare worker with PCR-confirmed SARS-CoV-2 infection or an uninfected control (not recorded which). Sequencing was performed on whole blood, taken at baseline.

The CDR3 DNA reads TGTGCCAGCAGCTTACACCATGAGCAGTTCTTC. Amino acids: CASSLHHEQFF. The J gene is TRBJ2-1, the V gene TRBV7-9, with D uncertain. Per the germline V gene, CDR1 is SEHNR and CDR2 is FQNEAQ (reference sequence). V lost 2 bases, J lost 8 bases, and 4 bases lay in between. CDR3 size: 11 residues. The variable domain in full, completed from reference TRBV7-9 and TRBJ2-1, reads DTGVSQNPRHKITKRGQNVTFRCDPISEHNRLYWYRQTLGQGPEFLTYFQNEAQLEKSRLLSDRFSAERPKGSFSTLEIQRTEQGDSAMYLCASSLHHEQFFGPGTRLTVL.